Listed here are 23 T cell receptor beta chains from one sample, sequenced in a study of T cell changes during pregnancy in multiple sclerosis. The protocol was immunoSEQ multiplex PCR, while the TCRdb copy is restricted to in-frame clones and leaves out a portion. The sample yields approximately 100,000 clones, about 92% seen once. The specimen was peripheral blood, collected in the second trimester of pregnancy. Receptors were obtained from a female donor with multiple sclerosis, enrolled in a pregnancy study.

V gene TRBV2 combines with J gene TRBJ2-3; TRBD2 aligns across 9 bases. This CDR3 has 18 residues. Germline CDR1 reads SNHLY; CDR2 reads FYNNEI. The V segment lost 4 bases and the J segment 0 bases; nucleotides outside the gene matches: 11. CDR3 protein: CASSVRGGGGTSTDTQYF. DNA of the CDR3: TGTGCCAGCAGTGTCCGTGGCGGGGGGGGTACTAGCACAGATACGCAGTATTTT.

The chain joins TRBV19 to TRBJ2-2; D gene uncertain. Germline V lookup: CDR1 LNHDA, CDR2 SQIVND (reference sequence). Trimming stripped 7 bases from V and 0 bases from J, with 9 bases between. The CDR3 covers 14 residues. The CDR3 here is CASNVRPNTGELFF. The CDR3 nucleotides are TGTGCCAGTAATGTGCGCCCGAACACCGGGGAGCTGTTTTTT.

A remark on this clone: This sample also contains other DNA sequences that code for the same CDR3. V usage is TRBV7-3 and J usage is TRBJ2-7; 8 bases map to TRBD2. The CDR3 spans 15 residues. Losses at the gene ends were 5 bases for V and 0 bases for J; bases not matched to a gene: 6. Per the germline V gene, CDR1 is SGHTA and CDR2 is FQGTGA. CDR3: CASSPRGGSSYEQYF. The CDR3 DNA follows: TGTGCCAGCAGCCCCCGGGGGGGGAGCTCCTACGAGCAGTACTTC. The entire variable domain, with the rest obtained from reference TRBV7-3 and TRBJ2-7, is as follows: GAGVSQTPSNKVTEKGKYVELRCDPISGHTALYWYRQSLGQGPEFLIYFQGTGAADDSGLPNDRFFAVRPEGSVSTLKIQRTERGDSAVYLCASSPRGGSSYEQYFGPGTRLTVT.

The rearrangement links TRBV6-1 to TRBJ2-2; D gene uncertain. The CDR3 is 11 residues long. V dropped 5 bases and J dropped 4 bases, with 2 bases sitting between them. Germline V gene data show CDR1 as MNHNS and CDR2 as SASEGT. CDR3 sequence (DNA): TGTGCCAGCAGTCGCACCGGGGAGCTGTTTTTT. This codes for CASSRTGELFF.

CDR3 loop: CASSQIAAGWGNEQFF. DNA for the CDR3: TGTGCCAGCAGCCAAATCGCCGCGGGGTGGGGCAATGAGCAGTTCTTC. The V gene is TRBV4-2, the J gene TRBJ2-1; a weak D match, TRBD2 (6 bases). CDR3 length: 16 amino acids. CDR1 LGHNA and CDR2 YNFKEQ come from the germline V gene. V lost 2 bases and J lost 6, with 17 bases in between.

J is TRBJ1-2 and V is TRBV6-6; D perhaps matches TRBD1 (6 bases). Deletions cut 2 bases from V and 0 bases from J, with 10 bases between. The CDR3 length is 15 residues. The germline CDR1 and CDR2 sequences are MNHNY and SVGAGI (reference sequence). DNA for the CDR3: TGTGCCAGCAGTTACCAACAGGGAACTAACTATGGCTACACCTTC. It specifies CASSYQQGTNYGYTF.

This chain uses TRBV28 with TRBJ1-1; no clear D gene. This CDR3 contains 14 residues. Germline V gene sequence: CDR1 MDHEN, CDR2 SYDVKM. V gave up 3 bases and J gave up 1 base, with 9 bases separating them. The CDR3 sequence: CASSFPAGNTEAFF. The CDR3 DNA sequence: TGTGCCAGCAGTTTCCCGGCAGGGAACACTGAAGCTTTCTTT.

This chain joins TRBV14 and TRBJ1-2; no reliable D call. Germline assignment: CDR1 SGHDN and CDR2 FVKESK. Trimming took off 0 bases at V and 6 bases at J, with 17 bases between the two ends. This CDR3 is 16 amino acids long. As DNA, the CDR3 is TGTGCCAGCAGCCAAGATTCTATCGGCGGGAGAAATGGCTACACCTTC. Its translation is CASSQDSIGGRNGYTF. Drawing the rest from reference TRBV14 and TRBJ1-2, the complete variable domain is EAGVTQFPSHSVIEKGQTVTLRCDPISGHDNLYWYRRVMGKEIKFLLHFVKESKQDESGMPNNRFLAERTGGTYSTLKVQPAELEDSGVYFCASSQDSIGGRNGYTFGSGTRLTVV.

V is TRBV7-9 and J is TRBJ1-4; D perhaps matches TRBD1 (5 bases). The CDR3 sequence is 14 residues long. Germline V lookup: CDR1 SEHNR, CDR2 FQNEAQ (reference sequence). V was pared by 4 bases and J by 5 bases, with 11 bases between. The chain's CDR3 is CASSSGVANEKLFF. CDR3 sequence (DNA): TGTGCCAGCAGCTCGGGGGTCGCAAATGAAAAACTGTTTTTT.

The CDR3 region has the DNA TGTGCCAGCCGATCGGGGGACCATGGAAACACCATATATTTT. Protein: CASRSGDHGNTIYF. The chain employs TRBV2 and TRBJ1-3, with a tentative D call TRBD1 (5 bases). Germline lookup yields CDR1 SNHLY and CDR2 FYNNEI. V was clipped by 8 bases and J by 3 bases, with 14 bases between them. CDR3 size: 14 residues.

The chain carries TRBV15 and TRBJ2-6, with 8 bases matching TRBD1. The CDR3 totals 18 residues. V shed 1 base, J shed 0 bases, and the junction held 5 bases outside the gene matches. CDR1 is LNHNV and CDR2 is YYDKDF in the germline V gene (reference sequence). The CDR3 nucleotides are TGTGCCACCAGCAGAGGGGGACAGGCAATCTCTGGGGCCAACGTCCTGACTTTC. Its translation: CATSRGGQAISGANVLTF.

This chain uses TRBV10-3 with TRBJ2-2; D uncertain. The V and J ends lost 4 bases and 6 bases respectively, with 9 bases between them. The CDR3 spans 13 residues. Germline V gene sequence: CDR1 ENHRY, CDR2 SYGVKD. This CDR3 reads CAISADLAGELFF. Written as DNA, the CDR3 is TGTGCCATCAGTGCCGACTTAGCCGGGGAGCTGTTTTTT.

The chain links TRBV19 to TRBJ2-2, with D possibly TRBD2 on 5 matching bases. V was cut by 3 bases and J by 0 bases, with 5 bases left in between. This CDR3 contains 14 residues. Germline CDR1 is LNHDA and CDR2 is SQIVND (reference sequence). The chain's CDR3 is CASSIGTNTGELFF. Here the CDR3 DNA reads TGTGCCAGTAGTATCGGGACGAACACCGGGGAGCTGTTTTTT.

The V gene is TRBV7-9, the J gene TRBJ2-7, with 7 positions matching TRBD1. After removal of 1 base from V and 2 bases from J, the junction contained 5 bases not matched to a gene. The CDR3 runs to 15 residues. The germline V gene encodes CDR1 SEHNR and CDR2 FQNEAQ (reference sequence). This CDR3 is CASSLGTGVAYEQYF. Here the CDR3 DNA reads TGTGCCAGCAGCTTAGGAACAGGGGTAGCCTACGAGCAGTACTTC.

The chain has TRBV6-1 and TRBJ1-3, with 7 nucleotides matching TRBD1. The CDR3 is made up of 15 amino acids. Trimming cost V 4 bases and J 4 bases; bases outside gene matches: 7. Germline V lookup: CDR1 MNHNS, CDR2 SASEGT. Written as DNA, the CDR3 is TGTGCCAGCAGTGGCCCGACAGGGTTAGGAAACACCATATATTTT. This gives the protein CASSGPTGLGNTIYF.

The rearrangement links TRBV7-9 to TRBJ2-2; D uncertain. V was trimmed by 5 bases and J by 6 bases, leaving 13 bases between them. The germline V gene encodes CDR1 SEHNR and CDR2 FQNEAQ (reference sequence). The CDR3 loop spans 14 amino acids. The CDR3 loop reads CASSPPGSPGELFF. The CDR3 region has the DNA TGTGCCAGCAGCCCTCCCGGGTCCCCCGGGGAGCTGTTTTTT.

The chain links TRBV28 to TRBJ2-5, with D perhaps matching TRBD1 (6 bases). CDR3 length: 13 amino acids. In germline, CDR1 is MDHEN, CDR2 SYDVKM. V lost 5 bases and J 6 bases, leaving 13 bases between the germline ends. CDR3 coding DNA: TGTGCCAGCAGTAGGACGGACAGACAGACCCAGTACTTC. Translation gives CASSRTDRQTQYF.

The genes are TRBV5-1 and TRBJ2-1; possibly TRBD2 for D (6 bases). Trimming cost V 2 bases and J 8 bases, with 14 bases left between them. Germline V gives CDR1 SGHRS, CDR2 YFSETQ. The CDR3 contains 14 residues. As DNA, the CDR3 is TGCGCCAGCAGCTTCCGGGACTTGCCCGATGAGCAGTTCTTC. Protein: CASSFRDLPDEQFF.

The chain's CDR3 is CASSLVGREETQYF. The CDR3 DNA is TGCGCCAGCAGCTTGGTCGGGCGGGAAGAGACCCAGTACTTC. This chain uses TRBV5-1 with TRBJ2-5, with a weak D call TRBD2 (5 bases). Germline loops: CDR1 SGHRS, CDR2 YFSETQ. Trimming removed 0 bases from V and 3 bases from J, with 9 bases in between. The CDR3 has 14 amino acids.

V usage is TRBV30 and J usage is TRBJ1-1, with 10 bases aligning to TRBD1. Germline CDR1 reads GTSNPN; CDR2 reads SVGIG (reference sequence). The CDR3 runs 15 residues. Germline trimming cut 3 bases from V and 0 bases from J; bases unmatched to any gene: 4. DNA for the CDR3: TGTGCCTGGAGGAGGGACAGGGGAATGAACACTGAAGCTTTCTTT. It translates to CAWRRDRGMNTEAFF. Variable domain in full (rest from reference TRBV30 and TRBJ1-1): SQTIHQWPATLVQPVGSPLSLECTVEGTSNPNLYWYRQAAGRGLQLLFYSVGIGQISSEVPQNLSASRPQDRQFILSSKKLLLSDSGFYLCAWRRDRGMNTEAFFGQGTRLTVV.

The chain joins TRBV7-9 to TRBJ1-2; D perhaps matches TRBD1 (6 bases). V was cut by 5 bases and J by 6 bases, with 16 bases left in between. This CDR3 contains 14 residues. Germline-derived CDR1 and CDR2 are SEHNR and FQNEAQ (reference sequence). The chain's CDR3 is CASSRGGGLHGYTF. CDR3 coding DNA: TGTGCCAGCAGCCGAGGGGGGGGTCTTCATGGCTACACCTTC.

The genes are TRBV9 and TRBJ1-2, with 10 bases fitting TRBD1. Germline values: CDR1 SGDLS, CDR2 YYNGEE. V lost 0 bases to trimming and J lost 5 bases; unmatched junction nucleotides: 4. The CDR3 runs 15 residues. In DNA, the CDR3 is TGTGCCAGCAGCGTAGTCGGGACAGGGGCTTATGGCTACACCTTC. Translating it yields CASSVVGTGAYGYTF. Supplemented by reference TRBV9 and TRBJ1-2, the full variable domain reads DSGVTQTPKHLITATGQRVTLRCSPRSGDLSVYWYQQSLDQGLQFLIQYYNGEERAKGNILERFSAQQFPDLHSELNLSSLELGDSALYFCASSVVGTGAYGYTFGSGTRLTVV.

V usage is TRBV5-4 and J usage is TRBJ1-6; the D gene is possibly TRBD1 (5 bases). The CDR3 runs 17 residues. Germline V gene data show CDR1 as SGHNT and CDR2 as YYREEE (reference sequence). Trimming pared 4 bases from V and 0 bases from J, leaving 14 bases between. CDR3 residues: CASSLGRGSSYNSPLHF. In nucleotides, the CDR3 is TGTGCCAGCAGCCTGGGGCGGGGGAGCTCCTATAATTCACCCCTCCACTTT.